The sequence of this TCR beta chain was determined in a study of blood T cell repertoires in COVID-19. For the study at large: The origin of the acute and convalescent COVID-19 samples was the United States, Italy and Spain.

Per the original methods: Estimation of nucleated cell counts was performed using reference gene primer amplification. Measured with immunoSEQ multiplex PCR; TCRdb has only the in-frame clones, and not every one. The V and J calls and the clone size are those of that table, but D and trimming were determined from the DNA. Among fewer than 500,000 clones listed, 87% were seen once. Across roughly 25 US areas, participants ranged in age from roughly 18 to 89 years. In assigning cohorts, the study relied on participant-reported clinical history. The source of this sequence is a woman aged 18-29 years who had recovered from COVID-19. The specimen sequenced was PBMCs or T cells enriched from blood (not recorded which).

The CDR3 region has the DNA TGTGCCAGCAGCTTAGCTGGACTAGACCCCTACGAGCAGTACTTC. It translates to CASSLAGLDPYEQYF. The chain recombines TRBV7-2 with TRBJ2-7, with 7 bases matching TRBD2. J lost 2 bases, V lost 0 bases, and 4 bases had no gene match. The CDR3 is 15 amino acids. Germline V gene data show CDR1 as SGHTA and CDR2 as FQGNSA.